A single sample gave rise to the 4 T cell receptor beta chains below, sequenced in a study of shared T cell receptors in the human thymus (dated by TCRdb to 2020 to 2023). The library came from the immunoSEQ multiplex PCR assay. TCRdb limited this immuneACCESS table to in-frame rearrangements with V and J called. A share of clones is missing; checked studies link under half to unresolved V genes, and the rest is unexplained. The sample profile shows 630,000 or so clones; more than 75% of them were found once. 0.0094% of the sample belongs to the ten largest clones. A further study also used this sample, focusing on human thymus T cells.

Sequenced material: thymocytes. All receptors come from a boy younger than two with a congenital heart defect. Donor details come from another sample of the same person, matched by shared clones.

The rearrangement links TRBV19 to TRBJ1-5, with D maybe TRBD1 (5 bases). In germline, CDR1 is LNHDA, CDR2 SQIVND (reference sequence). Trimming stripped 4 bases from V and 0 bases from J, with 13 bases between. The CDR3 runs to 16 residues. CDR3 sequence: CASSNRRGYSNQPQHF. DNA for the CDR3: TGTGCCAGTAGTAATAGACGGGGGTATAGCAATCAGCCCCAGCATTTT.

The J gene is TRBJ1-6, the V gene TRBV7-2; a weak D match, TRBD1 (5 bases). This CDR3 is built from 17 residues. V shed 2 bases and J shed 8 bases, with 19 bases lying between them. The germline V gene encodes CDR1 SGHTA and CDR2 FQGNSA. CDR3 amino acids: CASSLIRTYVPYSPLHF. DNA for the CDR3: TGTGCCAGCAGCTTAATTCGGACATATGTCCCGTATTCACCCCTCCACTTT.

For the CDR3, the DNA is TGTGCCAGCAGGTGGAGGGTTTCCGGGGAGCTGTTTTTT. This translates into CASRWRVSGELFF. This chain connects TRBV27 to TRBJ2-2; D is possibly TRBD2 (6 bases). This CDR3 contains 13 residues. The germline V and J ends were trimmed by 6 bases and 6 bases, with 11 bases remaining between them. Germline V gives CDR1 MNHEY, CDR2 SMNVEV (reference sequence).

V usage is TRBV7-9 and J usage is TRBJ1-1; 8 nucleotides align to TRBD1. Germline CDR1 SEHNR, CDR2 FQNEAQ (reference sequence). V shed 1 base and J 4 bases; nucleotides not matched to a gene: 8. The CDR3 covers 16 residues. The CDR3 coding sequence is TGTGCCAGCAGCTTAGGCCAGGGGGCGAGCGGCACTGAAGCTTTCTTT. It codes for CASSLGQGASGTEAFF.